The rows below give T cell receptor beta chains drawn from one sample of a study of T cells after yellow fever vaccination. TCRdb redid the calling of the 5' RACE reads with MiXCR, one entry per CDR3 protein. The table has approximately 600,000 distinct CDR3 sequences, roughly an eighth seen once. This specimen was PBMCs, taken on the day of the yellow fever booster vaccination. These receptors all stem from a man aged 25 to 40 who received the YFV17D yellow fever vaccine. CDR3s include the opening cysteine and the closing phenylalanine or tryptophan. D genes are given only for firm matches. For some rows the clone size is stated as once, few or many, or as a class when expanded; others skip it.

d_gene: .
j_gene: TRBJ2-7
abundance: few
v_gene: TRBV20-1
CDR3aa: CSAHSAAGYEQYF
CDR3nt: TGCAGTGCTCACTCCGCCGCGGGCTACGAGCAGTACTTC

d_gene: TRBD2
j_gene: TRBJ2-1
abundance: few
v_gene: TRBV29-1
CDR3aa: CSVGRTSGIDNEQFF
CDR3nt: TGCAGCGTTGGCCGGACTAGCGGGATAGACAATGAGCAGTTCTTC

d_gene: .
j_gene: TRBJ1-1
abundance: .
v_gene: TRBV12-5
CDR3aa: CASGLGRTAFF
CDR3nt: TGTGCTAGTGGACTAGGGAGGACAGCTTTCTTT

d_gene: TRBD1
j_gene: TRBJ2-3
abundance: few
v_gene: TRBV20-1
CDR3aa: CSATPGQGVDTQYF
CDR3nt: TGCAGTGCTACCCCGGGACAGGGGGTCGATACGCAGTATTTT

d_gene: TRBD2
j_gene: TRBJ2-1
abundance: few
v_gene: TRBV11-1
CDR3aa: CASSSRTGPGLAGNEQFF
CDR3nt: TGTGCCAGCAGCTCCCGGACAGGACCGGGACTAGCGGGGAATGAGCAGTTCTTC

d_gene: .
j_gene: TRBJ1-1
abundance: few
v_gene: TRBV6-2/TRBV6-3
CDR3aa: CASREFWDTEAFF
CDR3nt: TGTGCCAGCCGGGAGTTTTGGGACACTGAAGCTTTCTTT

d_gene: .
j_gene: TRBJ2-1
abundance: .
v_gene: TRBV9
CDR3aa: CASSVGNGGREQFF
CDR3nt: TGTGCCAGCAGCGTAGGTAACGGGGGGCGGGAGCAGTTCTTC

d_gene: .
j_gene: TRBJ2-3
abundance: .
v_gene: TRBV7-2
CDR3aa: CASSPRVGEADAQYF
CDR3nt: TGTGCCAGCAGCCCTAGGGTGGGAGAGGCAGATGCGCAGTATTTT

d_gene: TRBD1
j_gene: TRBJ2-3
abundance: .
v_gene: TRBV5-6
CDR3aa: CASSPGTGGAYSTDTQYF
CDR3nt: TGTGCCAGCAGCCCCGGGACAGGGGGTGCTTATAGCACAGATACGCAGTATTTT

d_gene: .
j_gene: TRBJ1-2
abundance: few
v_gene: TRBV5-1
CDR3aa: CASSLVGSDYGYTF
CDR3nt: TGCGCCAGCAGCTTGGTCGGCAGCGACTATGGCTACACCTTC

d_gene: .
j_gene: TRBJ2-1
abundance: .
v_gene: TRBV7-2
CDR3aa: CASSLEVGYNEQFF
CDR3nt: TGTGCCAGCAGCTTAGAAGTTGGGTACAATGAGCAGTTCTTC

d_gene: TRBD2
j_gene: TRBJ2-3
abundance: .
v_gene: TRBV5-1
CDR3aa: CASSAVTSASTDTQYF
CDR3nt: TGCGCCAGCAGCGCAGTAACTAGCGCTAGCACAGATACGCAGTATTTT

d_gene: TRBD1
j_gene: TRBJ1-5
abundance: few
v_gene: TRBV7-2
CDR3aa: CASSFAPGQGDQPQHF
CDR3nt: TGTGCCAGCAGCTTCGCACCGGGACAGGGGGATCAGCCCCAGCATTTT

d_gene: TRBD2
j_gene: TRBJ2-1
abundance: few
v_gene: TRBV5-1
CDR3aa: CASSLAGLAGGSDEQFF
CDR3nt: TGCGCCAGCAGCTTGGCGGGACTAGCGGGAGGGTCGGATGAGCAGTTCTTC

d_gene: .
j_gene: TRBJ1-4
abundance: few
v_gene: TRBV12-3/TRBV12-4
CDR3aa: CASSSTDRQNEKLFF
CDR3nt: TGTGCCAGCAGTTCCACAGACAGACAGAATGAAAAACTGTTTTTT

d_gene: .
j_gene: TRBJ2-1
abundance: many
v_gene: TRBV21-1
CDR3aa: CASSKARPSQNNEQFF
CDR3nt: TGTGCCAGCAGCAAAGCACGGCCCTCACAGAACAATGAGCAGTTCTTC

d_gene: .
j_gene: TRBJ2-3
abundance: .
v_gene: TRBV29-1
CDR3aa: CSVESIFLAWGDTQYF
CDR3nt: TGCAGCGTTGAATCGATATTTCTAGCCTGGGGCGATACGCAGTATTTT

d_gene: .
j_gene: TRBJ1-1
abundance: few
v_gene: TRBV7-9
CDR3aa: CASSLAYDRWDTEAFF
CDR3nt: TGTGCCAGCAGCTTAGCCTACGACAGGTGGGACACTGAAGCTTTCTTT

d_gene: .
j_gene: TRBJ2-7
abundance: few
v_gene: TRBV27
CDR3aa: CASSEGAHEQYF
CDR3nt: TGTGCCAGCAGTGAAGGGGCCCACGAGCAGTACTTC

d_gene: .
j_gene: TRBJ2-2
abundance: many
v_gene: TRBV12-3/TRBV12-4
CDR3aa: CASSLGGRAGELFF
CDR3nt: TGTGCCAGCAGTTTAGGGGGGCGCGCCGGGGAGCTGTTTTTT

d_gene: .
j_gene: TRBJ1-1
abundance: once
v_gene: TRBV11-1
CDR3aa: CASTHGGSRTEAFF
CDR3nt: TGTGCCAGCACCCACGGGGGAAGTAGAACTGAAGCTTTCTTT

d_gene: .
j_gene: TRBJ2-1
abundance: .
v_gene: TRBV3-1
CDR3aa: CASSQAWGEQFF
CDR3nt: TGTGCCAGCAGCCAAGCATGGGGTGAGCAGTTCTTC

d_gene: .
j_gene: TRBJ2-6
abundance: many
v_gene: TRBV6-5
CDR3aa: CASSYSFAGYGANVLTF
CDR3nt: TGTGCCAGCAGTTACTCTTTTGCCGGGTATGGGGCCAACGTCCTGACTTTC

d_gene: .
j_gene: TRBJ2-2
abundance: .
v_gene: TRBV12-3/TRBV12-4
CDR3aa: CATRPGSTGELFF
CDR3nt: TGTGCCACCAGACCGGGGAGCACCGGGGAGCTGTTTTTT

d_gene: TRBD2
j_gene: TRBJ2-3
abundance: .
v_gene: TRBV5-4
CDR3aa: CASSPVVAGGSDTQYF
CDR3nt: TGTGCCAGCAGCCCGGTGGTGGCGGGGGGGTCAGATACGCAGTATTTT

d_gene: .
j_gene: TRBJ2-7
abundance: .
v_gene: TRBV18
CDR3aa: CASSPPARATYEQYF
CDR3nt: TGTGCCAGCTCACCACCGGCCAGGGCCACGTACGAGCAGTACTTC

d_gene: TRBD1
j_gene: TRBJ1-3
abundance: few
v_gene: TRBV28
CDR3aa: CASSTGQGNTIYF
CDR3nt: TGTGCCAGCAGTACGGGACAGGGAAACACCATATATTTT

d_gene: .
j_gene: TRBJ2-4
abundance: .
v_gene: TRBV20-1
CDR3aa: CSAGVLAKNIQYF
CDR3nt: TGCAGTGCCGGCGTACTAGCCAAAAACATTCAGTACTTC

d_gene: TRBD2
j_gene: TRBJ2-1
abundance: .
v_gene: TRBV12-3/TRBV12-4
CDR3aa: CASSPPLAGEDNEQFF
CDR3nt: TGTGCCAGCAGCCCACCCCTAGCGGGAGAGGACAATGAGCAGTTCTTC

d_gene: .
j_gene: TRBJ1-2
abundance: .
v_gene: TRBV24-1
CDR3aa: CATSDRQEGVGYTF
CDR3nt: TGTGCCACCAGTGATCGACAGGAGGGCGTGGGCTACACCTTC

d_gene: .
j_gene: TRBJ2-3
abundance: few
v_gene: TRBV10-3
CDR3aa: CAISESQVAPRTDTQYF
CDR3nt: TGTGCCATCAGTGAGTCGCAGGTAGCGCCGAGGACAGATACGCAGTATTTT

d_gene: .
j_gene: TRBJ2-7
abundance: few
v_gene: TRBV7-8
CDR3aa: CASSEPGIAYEQYF
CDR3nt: TGTGCCAGCAGCGAGCCGGGGATTGCCTACGAGCAGTACTTC

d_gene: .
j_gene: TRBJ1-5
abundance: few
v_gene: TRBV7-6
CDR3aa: CASSPMGDGNQPQHF
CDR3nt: TGTGCCAGCAGCCCGATGGGGGATGGCAATCAGCCCCAGCATTTT

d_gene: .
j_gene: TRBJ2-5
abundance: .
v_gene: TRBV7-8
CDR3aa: CASSSDGGRSQYF
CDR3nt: TGTGCCAGCAGCTCGGACGGCGGACGGTCCCAGTACTTC

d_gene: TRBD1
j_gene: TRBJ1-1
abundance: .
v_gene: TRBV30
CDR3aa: CAWSPQGGRDTEAFF
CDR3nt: TGTGCCTGGAGCCCACAGGGGGGGAGAGACACTGAAGCTTTCTTT

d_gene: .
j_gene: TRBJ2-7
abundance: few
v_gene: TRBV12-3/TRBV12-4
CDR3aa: CASSLEGGLTYEQYF
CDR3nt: TGTGCCAGCAGTTTAGAGGGCGGGTTGACCTACGAGCAGTACTTC

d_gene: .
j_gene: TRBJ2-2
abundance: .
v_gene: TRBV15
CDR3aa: CATSRDPAGELFF
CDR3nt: TGTGCCACCAGCAGAGATCCGGCCGGGGAGCTGTTTTTT

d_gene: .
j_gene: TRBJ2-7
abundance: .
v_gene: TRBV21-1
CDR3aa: CASFRTASYEQYF
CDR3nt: TGTGCCAGCTTTCGGACAGCCTCCTACGAGCAGTACTTC

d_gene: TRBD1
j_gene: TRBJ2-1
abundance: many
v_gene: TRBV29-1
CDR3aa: CSVGGGQGYNEQFF
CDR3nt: TGCAGCGTGGGTGGGGGACAGGGCTACAATGAGCAGTTCTTC

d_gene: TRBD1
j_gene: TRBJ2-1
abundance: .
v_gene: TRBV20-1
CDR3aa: CSANTGGDEQFF
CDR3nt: TGCAGTGCCAATACAGGGGGCGATGAGCAGTTCTTC

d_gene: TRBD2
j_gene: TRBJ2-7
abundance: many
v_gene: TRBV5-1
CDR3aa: CASSFPGGGEQYF
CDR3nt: TGCGCCAGCAGCTTCCCGGGAGGAGGCGAGCAGTACTTC

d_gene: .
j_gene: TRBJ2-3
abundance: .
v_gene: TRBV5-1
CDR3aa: CASSPTGIGTDTQYF
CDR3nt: TGCGCCAGCAGCCCAACAGGGATCGGCACAGATACGCAGTATTTT

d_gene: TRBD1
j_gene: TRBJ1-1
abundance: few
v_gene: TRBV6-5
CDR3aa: CASSSDRGRWAFF
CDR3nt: TGTGCCAGCAGTTCAGACAGGGGGCGTTGGGCTTTCTTT

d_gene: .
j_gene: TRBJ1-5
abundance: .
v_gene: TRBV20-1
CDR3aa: CSARTAGGGNQPQHF
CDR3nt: TGCAGTGCTAGGACAGCCGGGGGTGGCAATCAGCCCCAGCATTTT

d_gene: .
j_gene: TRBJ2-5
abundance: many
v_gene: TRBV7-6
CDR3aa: CASSLGGPETQYF
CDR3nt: TGTGCCAGCAGCTTAGGGGGTCCGGAGACCCAGTACTTC

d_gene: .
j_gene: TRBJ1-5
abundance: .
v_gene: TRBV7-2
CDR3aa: CASSAMRDQPQHF
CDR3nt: TGTGCCAGCAGCGCAATGAGGGATCAGCCCCAGCATTTT